The 32 T cell receptor beta chains below come from one sample, sequenced in a study of T cell repertoires in cytomegalovirus infection. Their antigens remain unidentified. TCRdb reprocessed the reads with MiXCR, giving one entry per CDR3 protein. Of about 890,000 distinct CDR3 sequences listed, around 31% were seen once; the top ten hold roughly an eighth. The sample in question was cultured CD8+ T cells from PBMCs, obtained from culture after CMV antigen stimulation. The receptors were sampled from a human donor in good health (CMV status not recorded). Some clones in this sample may be carry-over from other donors' samples.

This clonotype was found a few times. The rearrangement joins TRBV5-1 to TRBJ1-1, with 10 bases matching TRBD1. Trimming at V came to 4 bases and at J to 6 bases, leaving 3 bases not matched to a gene. The length of the CDR3 is 13 residues. Looked up from germline, CDR1 is SGHRS and CDR2 is YFSETQ. The CDR3 loop is CASSGQGGSEAFF. CDR3 nucleotide sequence: TGCGCCAGCAGCGGACAGGGGGGGTCTGAAGCTTTCTTT.

CDR3 sequence: CASSVYSGFTEAFF. The CDR3, as DNA: TGTGCCAGCAGCGTGTATAGTGGCTTTACTGAAGCTTTCTTT. The rearrangement joins TRBV9 to TRBJ1-1, with D uncertain. This CDR3 has 14 amino acids. The V end lost 2 bases, the J end lost 5 bases, and 13 bases lay between the germline ends. Germline loops: CDR1 SGDLS, CDR2 YYNGEE.

The table lists this clonotype with many counts. CDR3 residues: CASTPKGLRTPYEQYV. CDR3 nucleotides: TGTGCCAGCACCCCCAAGGGTCTCAGGACGCCCTACGAGCAGTACGTC. V and J are TRBV28 and TRBJ2-7; D is unclear. In germline, CDR1 is MDHEN, CDR2 SYDVKM. V was pared by 7 bases and J by 2 bases, with 21 bases between. This CDR3 region has 16 residues.

This chain uses TRBV6-1 with TRBJ1-1; a weak D match, TRBD1 (6 bases). Trimming pared 6 bases from V and 2 bases from J, leaving 13 bases between. The CDR3 totals 14 residues. The germline V gene encodes CDR1 MNHNS and CDR2 SASEGT. The CDR3: CASSYMDSNTEAFF. CDR3 in DNA: TGTGCCAGCAGCTATATGGACAGTAACACTGAAGCTTTCTTT.

The genes are TRBV18 and TRBJ2-3; D not certain. The V gene's germline CDR1 is KGHSH and CDR2 LQKENI. The CDR3 loop spans 16 amino acids. V shed 4 bases and J shed 4 bases, with 18 bases lying between them. For the CDR3, the DNA is TGTGCCAGCTCACTCTGGACCCACGGCGGCGCAGATACGCAGTATTTT. It yields the protein CASSLWTHGGADTQYF.

This clonotype was found a few times. V usage is TRBV23-1 and J usage is TRBJ1-5; tentative D call: TRBD1 (6 bases). TRBV23-1 is noted as an ORF with a role that remains uncertain. The CDR3 contains 16 residues. Trimming removed 2 bases at V and 3 bases at J, with 14 bases between. The CDR3 DNA reads TGCGCCAGCAGTCAACCGGGACATCGATTCAATCAGCCCCAGCATTTT. Amino acids: CASSQPGHRFNQPQHF.

This clonotype was seen more than once but under ten times. The chain employs TRBV7-6 and TRBJ1-4; 9 bases fit TRBD1. The J segment lost 4 bases and the V segment lost 2 bases, leaving 8 bases of the junction unmatched. Germline-derived CDR1 and CDR2 are SGHVS and FNYEAQ. The CDR3 length is 17 residues. The CDR3: CASSLYNRDRVNEKLFF. DNA for the CDR3: TGTGCCAGCAGCTTATATAACCGGGACAGGGTTAATGAAAAACTGTTTTTT.

This clonotype has more than one count but fewer than ten. The genes are TRBV19 and TRBJ2-2; D unclear. Germline-derived CDR1 and CDR2 are LNHDA and SQIVND (reference sequence). The V end was cut by 1 base, the J end by 4 bases, with 10 bases between. The CDR3 runs to 15 residues. CDR3 coding DNA: TGTGCCAGTAGTATAGTCGCCCCTGGCACCGGGGAGCTGTTTTTT. The encoded protein is CASSIVAPGTGELFF. Full variable domain (rest looked up from reference TRBV19 and TRBJ2-2): DGGITQSPKYLFRKEGQNVTLSCEQNLNHDAMYWYRQDPGQGLRLIYYSQIVNDFQKGDIAEGYSVSREKKESFPLTVTSAQKNPTAFYLCASSIVAPGTGELFFGEGSRLTVL.

This clonotype was counted between two and nine times. The chain is built from TRBV6-1 and TRBJ2-7, with D maybe TRBD1 (6 bases). This CDR3 spans 14 amino acids. The V and J ends lost 3 bases and 3 bases respectively, with 12 bases between them. The germline V gene encodes CDR1 MNHNS and CDR2 SASEGT. CDR3 in amino acids: CASSDLQGIYEQYF. CDR3 sequence (DNA): TGTGCCAGCAGTGACTTACAGGGAATCTACGAGCAGTACTTC.

This clonotype was recorded a few times. This chain links TRBV7-9 with TRBJ2-7; 10 bases fit TRBD1. The germline gives CDR1 SEHNR, CDR2 FQNEAQ (reference sequence). V dropped 5 bases and J dropped 3; count of bases not matched to a gene: 7. CDR3 size: 15 residues. The CDR3 sequence is CASSNPGQGLYEQYF. CDR3 nucleotide sequence: TGTGCCAGCAGCAATCCGGGACAGGGGCTCTACGAGCAGTACTTC.

The CDR3 coding sequence is TGCGCCAGCAGCCTGGACTCTTACGGGACTAGCGGTTACAATGAGCAGTTCTTC. This codes for CASSLDSYGTSGYNEQFF. The gene calls are TRBV4-3 and TRBJ2-1; 11 positions agree with TRBD2. J lost 4 bases, V lost 4 bases, and 12 bases had no gene match. The CDR3 has 18 amino acids. The germline CDR1 and CDR2 sequences are LGHNA and YSLEER.

The table lists this clonotype with a count of one. Since a much larger clone is just one base distant, this may be a read error. This chain joins TRBV7-8 and TRBJ1-2, with D hard to call. The germline V and J ends were trimmed by 6 bases and 3 bases, with 8 bases remaining between them. Germline V gene lookup returns CDR1 SGHVS and CDR2 FQNEAQ. The CDR3 has 12 residues. The CDR3 loop is CASSPWDYGYTF. DNA for the CDR3: TGTGCCAGCAGTCCATGGGACTATGGCTACACCTTC.

The rearrangement links TRBV6-6 to TRBJ2-5; D ambiguous. From germline, CDR1 is MNHNY and CDR2 SVGAGI (reference sequence). The CDR3 extends over 13 amino acids. V lost 2 bases and J 1 base, leaving 5 bases between the germline ends. CDR3 protein: CASSYVAQETQYF. The DNA for the CDR3 is TGTGCCAGCAGTTACGTGGCCCAAGAGACCCAGTACTTC.

This clonotype was seen a few times. The V gene is TRBV6-1, the J gene TRBJ2-1; D call uncertain. V dropped 5 bases and J dropped 1 base, with 15 bases sitting between them. The CDR3 is made up of 16 amino acids. CDR1 is MNHNS, CDR2 SASEGT, per germline. In nucleotides, the CDR3 is TGTGCCAGCAGTTACGGCCACGGGCCTTCCTACAATGAGCAGTTCTTC. This translates into CASSYGHGPSYNEQFF.

The rearrangement uses TRBV7-8 and TRBJ1-6, with a possible D match to TRBD1 (6 bases). CDR1 and CDR2 (germline): SGHVS, FQNEAQ. Trimming took 3 bases from V and 13 from J, leaving 16 bases between them. The CDR3 sequence is 14 residues long. The CDR3 DNA follows: TGTGCCAGCAGCTTGGGGGCAGGGCCTCGTCCCCTCCACTTT. Protein product: CASSLGAGPRPLHF.

This clonotype was recorded a few times. The CDR3 sequence: CASSQGSYSNQPQHF. CDR3 DNA: TGTGCCAGCAGCCAAGGCAGCTATAGCAATCAGCCCCAGCATTTT. The chain uses TRBV3-1 and TRBJ1-5; D ambiguous. V was cut by 1 base and J by 0 bases, with 7 bases left in between. The CDR3 length is 15 residues. The germline CDR1 and CDR2 sequences are LGHDT and YNNKEL (reference sequence).

This clonotype was seen at least ten times. The chain is built from TRBV12-3 or TRBV12-4 and TRBJ1-2; D remains ambiguous. The germline V and J ends were trimmed by 1 base and 8 bases, with 11 bases remaining between them. The CDR3 spans 13 residues. The CDR3 sequence is CASSLGTARGYTF. Here the CDR3 DNA reads TGTGCCAGCAGTTTAGGAACAGCAAGGGGCTACACCTTC.

The rearrangement joins TRBV6-2 or TRBV6-3 to TRBJ2-2; the D is unclear. V dropped 5 bases and J dropped 4 bases, with 11 bases sitting between them. The CDR3 extends over 14 amino acids. Per the germline V gene, CDR1 is MNHEY and CDR2 is SVGEGT. The CDR3 DNA sequence: TGTGCCAGCAGTATAGCTGATATCACCGGGGAGCTGTTTTTT. This encodes CASSIADITGELFF.

This clonotype was counted between two and nine times. The chain combines TRBV4-1 with TRBJ1-1, with D perhaps matching TRBD1 (5 bases). The germline gives CDR1 MGHRA, CDR2 YSYEKL. The CDR3 has 15 residues. Trimming cost V 0 bases and J 7 bases, with 15 bases left between them. This chain's CDR3 is CASSQERGPSDEAFF. The DNA for the CDR3 is TGCGCCAGCAGCCAAGAGCGGGGACCGAGTGATGAAGCTTTCTTT.

V usage is TRBV5-8 and J usage is TRBJ1-5; 7 bases line up with TRBD1. Germline CDR1 reads SGHTS; CDR2 reads YDEGEE. Unmatched junction bases numbered 7, after V lost 6 bases and J lost 4 bases. There are 14 residues in the CDR3. CDR3 sequence: CASTRAGGNQPQHF. The CDR3 bases are TGTGCCAGCACCCGGGCAGGGGGTAATCAGCCCCAGCATTTT.

The genes are TRBV5-1 and TRBJ1-6; no reliable D call. CDR1 is SGHRS and CDR2 is YFSETQ in the germline V gene. Deletions cut 2 bases from V and 0 bases from J, with 15 bases between. CDR3 length equals 18 residues. The CDR3 sequence is CASSLGPFDSSYNSPLHF. The CDR3 coding sequence is TGCGCCAGCAGCTTAGGGCCCTTCGATAGCTCCTATAATTCACCCCTCCACTTT.

The V call is TRBV18, the J call TRBJ1-2, with 8 bases that match TRBD1. Germline V gives CDR1 KGHSH, CDR2 LQKENI. The CDR3 is made up of 16 amino acids. V shed 2 bases, J shed 8 bases, and the junction held 13 bases outside the gene matches. In DNA, the CDR3 is TGTGCCAGCTCACCAATAGTCGTACAGGGGGTTGACGGCTACACCTTC. Translation gives CASSPIVVQGVDGYTF. The full variable domain, its missing parts supplied by reference TRBV18 and TRBJ1-2, is NAGVMQNPRHLVRRRGQEARLRCSPMKGHSHVYWYRQLPEEGLKFMVYLQKENIIDESGMPKERFSAEFPKEGPSILRIQQVVRGDSAAYFCASSPIVVQGVDGYTFGSGTRLTVV.

In regard to this clonotype: A read error is possible here, since a much larger clone lies one base away. The chain has TRBV7-4 and TRBJ2-1, with 9 bases identical to TRBD1. CDR1 SGHVT and CDR2 SQSDAQ come from the germline V gene. J gave up 4 bases and V 4 bases, and 8 bases lay outside the gene matches. This CDR3 region has 16 residues. Here the CDR3 DNA reads TGTGCCAGCAGCTACGACCGGGACAGGGCATACAATGAGCAGTTCTTC. Translation gives CASSYDRDRAYNEQFF.

This chain uses TRBV12-3 or TRBV12-4 with TRBJ1-2, with a weak D call TRBD1 (5 bases). Trimming left V 5 bases short and J 7 bases short, with 14 bases between. The CDR3 length is 13 residues. The CDR3 region has the DNA TGTGCCAGCAGTCCAGGGATGGTCGGTGGCTACACCTTC. Its protein product is CASSPGMVGGYTF.

This clonotype was found many times. V gene TRBV7-2 combines with J gene TRBJ2-1, with 9 bases that match TRBD2. The germline CDR1 and CDR2 sequences are SGHTA and FQGNSA. CDR3 size: 16 residues. Germline trimming cut 5 bases from V and 10 bases from J; bases unmatched to any gene: 15. CDR3 sequence: CASSPPGGRGGGEQFF. The CDR3 coding sequence is TGTGCCAGCAGCCCCCCCGGAGGGCGGGGGGGTGGAGAGCAGTTCTTC.

The chain couples TRBV7-9 to TRBJ1-2; D might be TRBD1 (5 bases). This CDR3 contains 16 residues. The germline V gene has CDR1 SEHNR and CDR2 FQNEAQ (reference sequence). With 5 bases removed from V and 4 bases from J, the gap between germline ends came to 20 bases. For the CDR3, the DNA is TGTGCCAGCAGCCCCTATCAGAGGGGAAGCGGCTATGGCTACACCTTC. Amino acid sequence: CASSPYQRGSGYGYTF.

This chain uses TRBV27 with TRBJ2-1; perhaps TRBD2 as D (6 bases). The germline V gene encodes CDR1 MNHEY and CDR2 SMNVEV (reference sequence). This CDR3 region has 12 residues. Trimming pared 4 bases from V and 14 bases from J, leaving 15 bases between. DNA for the CDR3: TGTGCCAGCAGTTGGCGGGACGGCCAGAAGTTCTTC. Translated, it gives CASSWRDGQKFF.

This clonotype was seen a single time. The chain recombines TRBV12-3 or TRBV12-4 with TRBJ1-1; 7 bases align to TRBD1. The CDR3 extends over 16 amino acids. V lost 4 bases, J lost 2 bases, and 10 bases stayed unmatched. The DNA for the CDR3 is TGTGCCAGCAGTTCTTCCCGGGGACAGCTAAACACTGAAGCTTTCTTT. Translation: CASSSSRGQLNTEAFF.

This clonotype showed up just a few times. The chain uses TRBV7-2 and TRBJ2-5, with D maybe TRBD2 (5 bases). V was trimmed by 4 bases and J by 4 bases, leaving 19 bases between them. The germline gives CDR1 SGHTA, CDR2 FQGNSA. This CDR3 has 16 amino acids. CDR3 in amino acids: CASSSQVGSTLETQYF. The CDR3 nucleotides are TGTGCCAGCAGCTCCCAGGTTGGGAGTACTTTAGAGACCCAGTACTTC.

This clonotype was observed once. In this CDR3 the conserved last residue, phenylalanine or tryptophan, is missing, so a read error is likely. V gene TRBV10-3 combines with J gene TRBJ2-7; 9 bases map to TRBD1. The CDR3 is made up of 15 amino acids. Trimming removed 10 bases from V and 3 bases from J; junction bases left unmatched: 13. Germline CDR1 is ENHRY and CDR2 is SYGVKD. The CDR3 nucleotides are TGTGCCACTCTAACTACAGGGGGCAGGGGCTACGAGCAGTACCTC. Protein product: CATLTTGGRGYEQYL.

In this sample, this clonotype turned up a few times. Compared with germline, one end of the junction differs, possibly owing to a read error. The chain employs TRBV7-7 and TRBJ2-5; 13 bases match TRBD2. The CDR3 has 18 residues. Germline V gives CDR1 SSHAT, CDR2 FNYEAQ (reference sequence). Here the CDR3 DNA reads TGTGCTAGCAGCTTAGTATTGGGACTAGCGGGGACCCAAGAGACCCAGTACTTC. Its translation: CASSLVLGLAGTQETQYF. Based on the CDR3 plus reference TRBV7-7 and TRBJ2-5, the full variable domain is GAGVSQSPRYKVTKRGQDVTLRCDPISSHATLYWYQQALGQGPEFLTYFNYEAQPDKSGLPSDRFSAERPEGSISTLTIQRTEQRDSAMYRCASSLVLGLAGTQETQYFGPGTRLLVL.

This clonotype has just a few counts. The chain joins TRBV9 to TRBJ2-5, with TRBD2 as a possible D gene (6 bases). V gave up 3 bases and J gave up 7 bases, with 22 bases separating them. Germline CDR1 and CDR2: SGDLS and YYNGEE. CDR3 length: 16 residues. DNA of the CDR3: TGTGCCAGCAGCGCACTATCTCGGGACTCGAGAGGGACCCAGTACTTC. Its protein product is CASSALSRDSRGTQYF.